The 18 T cell receptor beta chains below all came from one sample that was sequenced in a study of vaccination and CD4 T cells after COVID-19. As to treatment: roughly ten-day PBMC culture with coronavirus spike peptide pools or control peptides (ViraFEST assay). CD4+ T cells of the unexposed donor were collected before the COVID-19 pandemic (2011-2018). What these receptors recognize is not known. Cultured CD4+ T cell DNA underwent sequencing with the Oncomine TCR Beta short-read assay. TCRdb itself ran the PCR reads through MiXCR, one entry per CDR3 protein. Of over 6,500 distinct CDR3 sequences detected, 52% appear once; the ten largest clones hold about a third. Sequenced material: CD4+ T cells from blood, cultured in vitro. These receptors all come from a human donor in good health.

This clonotype came up once. The DNA for the CDR3 is TGTGCCAGCAGTTACTCGAAGGTGGTTGAAGCTTTCTTT. Protein sequence: CASSYSKVVEAFF. This chain uses TRBV6-5 with TRBJ1-1; no definite D call. V shed 0 bases and J shed 7 bases, with 9 bases lying between them. CDR3 length equals 13 residues. Germline V gene data show CDR1 as MNHEY and CDR2 as SVGAGI.

The sample holds one count of this clonotype. The chain links TRBV20-1 to TRBJ2-7; tentatively, D is TRBD1 or TRBD2 (5 bases each). The CDR3 runs 14 residues. Germline V lookup: CDR1 DFQATT, CDR2 SNEGSKA (reference sequence). Trimming removed 5 bases at V and 3 bases at J, with 17 bases between. The CDR3, as DNA: TGCAGTGCTCTTATCGGGACCCCATTCTACGAGCAGTACTTC. Translating gives CSALIGTPFYEQYF.

The chain carries TRBV11-3 and TRBJ2-3, with a possible D match to TRBD2 (7 bases). CDR1 is SGHNT and CDR2 is YENEEA in the germline V gene. Trimming stripped 4 bases from V and 5 bases from J, with 13 bases between. The CDR3 has 14 amino acids. The CDR3 protein is CASSSPRGGDTQYF. CDR3 DNA sequence: TGTGCCAGCAGCTCCCCTAGGGGGGGAGATACGCAGTATTTT.

The chain has TRBV7-6 and TRBJ2-1, with D unresolved. This CDR3 is built from 13 residues. Germline values: CDR1 SGHVS, CDR2 FNYEAQ. V was trimmed by 0 bases and J by 3 bases, leaving 3 bases between them. CDR3 protein: CASSLALYNEQFF. CDR3 nucleotide sequence: TGTGCCAGCAGCTTAGCTCTCTACAATGAGCAGTTCTTC.

The gene calls are TRBV5-8 and TRBJ1-2, with D hard to call. Trimming took 1 base from V and 0 from J, leaving 4 bases between them. The CDR3 extends over 13 amino acids. The germline CDR1 and CDR2 sequences are SGHTS and YDEGEE. The CDR3, as DNA: TGTGCCAGCAGCTTGAGAGCTAACTATGGCTACACCTTC. Amino acid sequence: CASSLRANYGYTF.

This chain connects TRBV11-2 to TRBJ2-1; perhaps TRBD2 as D (5 bases). Germline V lookup: CDR1 SGHAT, CDR2 FQNNGV. This CDR3 is built from 12 residues. The V end lost 8 bases, the J end lost 4 bases, and 9 bases lay between the germline ends. This CDR3 is CASEAVYNEQFF. In nucleotides, the CDR3 is TGTGCCAGCGAAGCGGTATACAATGAGCAGTTCTTC.

The chain recombines TRBV27 with TRBJ2-7, with D perhaps given as TRBD1 or TRBD2 (7 bases each). V was pared by 3 bases and J by 0 bases, with 21 bases between. The CDR3 consists of 18 residues. Germline V gene lookup returns CDR1 MNHEY and CDR2 SMNVEV (reference sequence). The CDR3 spells CASSLIRGGGVGSYEQYF. CDR3 DNA sequence: TGTGCCAGCAGTTTGATCAGGGGGGGGGGGGTGGGCTCCTACGAGCAGTACTTC.

The J gene is TRBJ2-7, the V gene TRBV12-3 or TRBV12-4, with TRBD1 as a possible D gene (5 bases). Trimming stripped 3 bases from V and 6 bases from J, with 12 bases between. The CDR3 has 13 residues. CDR3: CASSFATGREQYF. CDR3 DNA sequence: TGTGCCAGCAGTTTCGCCACAGGCCGCGAGCAGTACTTC.

The genes are TRBV4-1 and TRBJ2-2; 7 nucleotides line up with TRBD2. V dropped 0 bases and J dropped 1; count of bases not matched to a gene: 2. The CDR3 has 16 residues. Germline CDR1 MGHRA, CDR2 YSYEKL. This CDR3 is CASSQDPGGNTGELFF. For the CDR3, the DNA is TGCGCCAGCAGCCAAGACCCGGGGGGGAACACCGGGGAGCTGTTTTTT.

The chain joins TRBV20-1 to TRBJ2-7; 11 bases map to TRBD2. V gave up 4 bases and J gave up 4 bases; unmatched junction bases: 9. Germline V gene data show CDR1 as DFQATT and CDR2 as SNEGSKA (reference sequence). The CDR3 contains 15 residues. DNA for the CDR3: TGCAGTGCTAAGGATTCTAGCGGGAGGAGGTACGAGCAGTACTTC. Amino acid sequence: CSAKDSSGRRYEQYF.

This clonotype was detected a few times. This sequence joins TRBV6-1 and TRBJ2-3, with TRBD1 identical over 12 bases. With V trimmed by 2 bases and J by 7 bases, 7 bases remained unmatched. Germline V gene lookup returns CDR1 MNHNS and CDR2 SASEGT. This CDR3 is built from 16 residues. CDR3 in DNA: TGTGCCAGCAGTGAATTTGGGACAGGGGGCGGATATACGCAGTATTTT. It translates to CASSEFGTGGGYTQYF.

The V gene is TRBV20-1, the J gene TRBJ1-2, with D uncertain. This CDR3 has 12 amino acids. V dropped 3 bases and J dropped 10 bases, with 15 bases sitting between them. Germline CDR1 and CDR2: DFQATT and SNEGSKA (reference sequence). CDR3 region: CSARAMVSSYTF. As DNA, the CDR3 is TGCAGTGCTAGGGCCATGGTCTCGTCCTACACCTTC.

The V and J genes are TRBV2 and TRBJ1-3, with D possibly matching TRBD1 (6 bases). Deletions cut 6 bases from V and 0 bases from J, with 9 bases between. The CDR3 has 14 amino acids. Germline V gene data show CDR1 as SNHLY and CDR2 as FYNNEI. The CDR3 loop is CASSTGISGNTIYF. CDR3 nucleotides: TGTGCCAGCAGCACAGGGATCTCTGGAAACACCATATATTTT.

The gene calls are TRBV6-5 and TRBJ2-7; D unresolved. Germline CDR1 MNHEY, CDR2 SVGAGI. The length of the CDR3 is 11 residues. V lost 4 bases, J lost 4 bases, and 5 bases lay in between. CDR3 DNA: TGTGCCAGCAGTTCACTTTACGAGCAGTACTTC. Its protein is CASSSLYEQYF.

This chain uses TRBV7-2 with TRBJ2-3, with a tentative D call TRBD2 (5 bases). Germline CDR1 is SGHTA and CDR2 is FQGNSA. The CDR3 contains 18 residues. V lost 0 bases, J lost 4 bases, and 20 bases lay in between. CDR3 residues: CASSLARGSVAIPDTQYF. DNA for the CDR3: TGTGCCAGCAGCTTAGCGCGAGGTTCGGTAGCGATCCCAGATACGCAGTATTTT. Full variable domain (remainder filled in from reference TRBV7-2 and TRBJ2-3): GAGVSQSPSNKVTEKGKDVELRCDPISGHTALYWYRQSLGQGLEFLIYFQGNSAPDKSGLPSDRFSAERTGGSVSTLTIQRTQQEDSAVYLCASSLARGSVAIPDTQYFGPGTRLTVL.

The gene calls are TRBV28 and TRBJ1-2; no definite D call. Germline CDR1 is MDHEN and CDR2 is SYDVKM. V was trimmed by 6 bases and J by 0 bases, leaving 8 bases between them. The CDR3 covers 13 residues. The CDR3 region is CASRSPTNYGYTF. The CDR3 nucleotides read TGTGCCAGCAGATCACCTACTAACTATGGCTACACCTTC.

The rearrangement uses TRBV11-2 and TRBJ1-1, with 8 bases fitting TRBD1. Losses at the gene ends were 8 bases for V and 5 bases for J; bases not matched to a gene: 13. This CDR3 comprises 15 residues. Germline V gene lookup returns CDR1 SGHAT and CDR2 FQNNGV. CDR3 nucleotide sequence: TGTGCCAGCCACTGGGGCCCAGACAGGGGAACTGAAGCTTTCTTT. Protein product: CASHWGPDRGTEAFF.

This clonotype appeared a few times. The chain has TRBV10-3 and TRBJ1-5, with 8 bases lining up with TRBD1. Trimming cost V 2 bases and J 2 bases; bases outside gene matches: 5. Germline V CDR1 and CDR2: ENHRY, SYGVKD. The CDR3 has 16 residues. CDR3 in amino acids: CAISEQGAAGNQPQHF. CDR3 nucleotides: TGTGCCATCAGTGAGCAGGGGGCGGCGGGCAATCAGCCCCAGCATTTT.